The T cell receptor beta chain described here comes from a study of post-analysis software for immune sequencing data. Across the study: Secondary progressive, relapsing-remitting and progressive-relapsing multiple sclerosis were among the included disease courses. Study results and caveats: Roughly 5 TRBV segments, TRBV5-6, TRBV5-1 and TRBV20-1 among them, were found more frequent in patients than controls. Same-batch preparations were strongly co-clustered by F measure. Comparison with controls showed significantly lower normalized Chao1 diversity in multiple sclerosis patients.

A word on this clonotype: Its target is not known.

The library was made from cDNA and included unique molecular identifiers. T cells numbering roughly 1 to 10 million gave rise to about 490,000 cDNA molecules. TCRdb re-derived calls from the PCR reads in MiXCR, one entry per CDR3 protein. Of 650,000 to 900,000 distinct CDR3 sequences listed, approximately 44% are singletons. In germline, CDR1 is GTSNPN, CDR2 SVGIG (reference sequence). The CDR3 runs to 16 residues. V was clipped by 0 bases and J by 3 bases, with 17 bases between them. The origin of this receptor is a girl aged 10 to 17 with multiple sclerosis. V gene TRBV30 combines with J gene TRBJ2-5; D might be TRBD2 (6 bases). The sequenced material came from blood. As DNA, the CDR3 is TGTGCCTGGAGTGTACACCTTACTAGCTTTGAAGAGACCCAGTACTTC. This translates into CAWSVHLTSFEETQYF.